The next 4 T cell receptor beta chains were all read from a single sample in a study of glioma-infiltrating T cells after dendritic cell vaccination. Profiled with immunoSEQ multiplex PCR; TCRdb holds only in-frame clones, not every one. The table has roughly 47,000 clones, 65% to 90% seen once. The source material was blood, sampled before dendritic cell vaccination. The receptors come from a human donor with glioblastoma.

The chain is built from TRBV19 and TRBJ2-2, with TRBD2 identical over 8 bases. Trimming took 2 bases from V and 7 from J; bases not matched to a gene: 6. Germline lookup yields CDR1 LNHDA and CDR2 SQIVND (reference sequence). The CDR3 loop spans 15 amino acids. The CDR3 reads CASSIKAGVIGELFF. For the CDR3, the DNA is TGTGCCAGTAGTATAAAAGCGGGAGTCATCGGGGAGCTGTTTTTT.

In regard to this clone: The CDR3 end shows no conserved phenylalanine or tryptophan, and so a read error is likely. This chain joins TRBV11-3 and TRBJ1-2; weak D call: TRBD1 (5 bases). Per germline, CDR1 SGHNT and CDR2 YENEEA. This CDR3 has 15 residues. The ends were cut back, 5 bases at V and 3 bases at J, with 16 bases in the middle. The CDR3 bases are TGTGCCAGCAGCCCCCTGGGACCGACGGACTATGGCTACACCCTC. Amino acids: CASSPLGPTDYGYTL.

The chain employs TRBV5-4 and TRBJ2-3; perhaps TRBD1 as D (6 bases). This CDR3 has 15 amino acids. V gave up 6 bases and J gave up 4 bases, with 18 bases separating them. Germline CDR1 SGHNT, CDR2 YYREEE (reference sequence). CDR3 sequence (DNA): TGTGCCAGCACCCTAGGGGGTCGAAGGGCAGATACGCAGTATTTT. It encodes CASTLGGRRADTQYF.

The chain employs TRBV7-2 and TRBJ1-2; possibly TRBD1 for D (6 bases). This CDR3 comprises 15 residues. Trimming removed 5 bases at V and 6 bases at J, with 19 bases between. Germline V CDR1 and CDR2: SGHTA, FQGNSA. CDR3 coding DNA: TGTGCCAGCAGCCAATCAGGGGCCGGAAAGGATGGCTACACCTTC. Amino acids: CASSQSGAGKDGYTF.